The rows below give T cell receptor beta chains drawn from one sample of a study of T cell repertoires in cytomegalovirus infection. TCRdb recomputed calls from the reads with MiXCR, one row per CDR3 protein. In the table there are some 250,000 distinct CDR3 sequences, 8% to 9.5% of which are singletons. Sample: PBMCs. The receptors stem from a human donor in good health (CMV status not recorded). Some clones in this sample may be carry-over from other donors' samples. The CDR3 runs from the conserved cysteine through the conserved F or W. D genes are given only for firm matches. Clone size, where shown, is once, few, many, or a class for clones that have expanded.

-	many	TRBV7-2	TRBJ1-5	TGTGCCAGCAGCCAAGGGGGGGATCAGCCCCAGCATTTT	CASSQGGDQPQHF
-	few	TRBV12-3/TRBV12-4	TRBJ2-1	TGTGCCAGCAGTTTTGGGACTTTCAATGAGCAGTTCTTC	CASSFGTFNEQFF
TRBD1	many	TRBV7-3	TRBJ2-2	TGTGCCAGCAGCTGGACAGGGGGCAACACCGGGGAGCTGTTTTTT	CASSWTGGNTGELFF
TRBD1	-	TRBV20-1	TRBJ2-7	TGCAGTGCTCCTACCCCGACAGGGCTTACCTACGAGCAGTACTTC	CSAPTPTGLTYEQYF
-	few	TRBV12-3/TRBV12-4	TRBJ1-3	TGTGCCAGCAGGACACTACAGGGACTCGGAAACACCATATATTTT	CASRTLQGLGNTIYF
TRBD2	few	TRBV7-2	TRBJ2-7	TGTGCCAGCAGCTCCGGACTAGCGGGTTCCTCCTACGAGCAGTACTTC	CASSSGLAGSSYEQYF
TRBD2	few	TRBV6-5	TRBJ2-1	TGTGCCAGCAGCTCTAACAGCGGGGGTAATGAGCAGTTCTTC	CASSSNSGGNEQFF
-	-	TRBV20-1	TRBJ2-1	TGCAGTGCGCGTCGGGAGACTACTGAGCAGTTCTTC	CSARRETTEQFF
-	few	TRBV18	TRBJ2-3	TGTGCCAGCTCCGTCCACTCCACAGATACGCAGTATTTT	CASSVHSTDTQYF
-	many	TRBV7-3	TRBJ1-1	TGTGCCAGCAGCAGATCCAACAGAGACACTGAAGCTTTCTTT	CASSRSNRDTEAFF
TRBD2	-	TRBV4-3	TRBJ2-7	TGCGCCAGCAGCCAAGATCCTAGCGGGGGACCCTACGAGCAGTACTTC	CASSQDPSGGPYEQYF
-	many	TRBV6-2/TRBV6-3	TRBJ1-1	TGTGCCAGCAGTTACGGGGTAACGGGAGGAGCTGAAGCTTTCTTT	CASSYGVTGGAEAFF
-	-	TRBV5-1	TRBJ1-1	TGCGCCAGCAGCCCGGGGGGGTTCACTGAAGCTTTCTTT	CASSPGGFTEAFF
-	many	TRBV7-3	TRBJ2-1	TGTGCCAGCAGCCTTTCTATGGGTAAGCAGTTCTTC	CASSLSMGKQFF
TRBD1	-	TRBV28	TRBJ2-7	TGTGCCAGCAGTACTCCCGACAGGGCGGTAGGGTTCTACGAGCAGTACTTC	CASSTPDRAVGFYEQYF
-	-	TRBV25-1	TRBJ2-1	TGTGCCAGCAGTGAATGGCGGGGCGCGAAGAATGAGCAGTTCTTC	CASSEWRGAKNEQFF
-	many	TRBV3-1	TRBJ1-3	TGTGCCAGCAGCCAAGGAGGGGGTTTCTCTGGAAACACCATATATTTT	CASSQGGGFSGNTIYF
-	few	TRBV18	TRBJ2-3	TGTGCCAGCTCACCAAAGGCAGCCACAGATACGCAGTATTTT	CASSPKAATDTQYF
TRBD1	many	TRBV7-2	TRBJ1-2	TGTGCCAGCAGCGCCTTCCAGGGACAGGAGTTATTCTATGGCTACACCTTC	CASSAFQGQELFYGYTF
-	many	TRBV6-1	TRBJ1-5	TGTGCCAGCAGCCTCAACCGAGGGGAGCCCCAGCATTTT	CASSLNRGEPQHF
TRBD1	many	TRBV7-2	TRBJ1-2	TGTGCCAGCAGCGCGATTTCCGGGACAGGGTCTAACTATGGCTACACCTTC	CASSAISGTGSNYGYTF
-	-	TRBV6-5	TRBJ1-1	TGTGCCAGCCGACAATCTACAGCCGGGAACACTGAAGCTTTCTTT	CASRQSTAGNTEAFF
TRBD1	few	TRBV7-9	TRBJ1-5	TGTGCCAGCAGCCCAGACAGGGCTAATCAGCCCCAGCATTTT	CASSPDRANQPQHF
TRBD1	-	TRBV4-2	TRBJ2-5	TGTGCCAGCAGCCAAGATCGGACCAGGGGGCAGGAGACCCAGTACTTC	CASSQDRTRGQETQYF
-	many	TRBV12-3/TRBV12-4	TRBJ1-1	TGTGCCAGCAGCTCTAAAATAGGCGCTGAAGCTTTCTTT	CASSSKIGAEAFF
-	few	TRBV28	TRBJ2-2	TGTGCCAGCAGTTCCGACGTTCGGCAGGGGCCGAACACCGGGGAGCTGTTTTTT	CASSSDVRQGPNTGELFF
TRBD2	-	TRBV7-2	TRBJ2-2	TGTGCCAGCAGCTTATTCTTCGGGGGGGCCACCGGGGAGCTGTTTTTT	CASSLFFGGATGELFF
TRBD1	many	TRBV10-3	TRBJ2-5	TGTGCCATCAGGGGGACAGGGCAAGAGACCCAGTACTTC	CAIRGTGQETQYF
-	-	TRBV11-3	TRBJ2-1	TGTGCCAGCAGCTTAGGACCTCGAGGACCGAGCTCCTACAATGAGCAGTTCTTC	CASSLGPRGPSSYNEQFF
-	many	TRBV19	TRBJ2-1	TGTGCCAGTAGAGTCGTTGGCGGAAGCGAGCAGTTCTTC	CASRVVGGSEQFF
-	-	TRBV20-1	TRBJ2-7	TGCAGTGCTAGAGTTAATTCCTACGAGCAGTACTTC	CSARVNSYEQYF
TRBD1	-	TRBV6-2/TRBV6-3	TRBJ2-3	TGTGCCAGCAGATGGGACAGCAAGATCACAGATACGCAGTATTTT	CASRWDSKITDTQYF
-	few	TRBV6-2/TRBV6-3	TRBJ2-5	TGTGCCAGCTGGGTGGCGGCGCGGGAAAAAGAGACCCAGTACTTC	CASWVAAREKETQYF